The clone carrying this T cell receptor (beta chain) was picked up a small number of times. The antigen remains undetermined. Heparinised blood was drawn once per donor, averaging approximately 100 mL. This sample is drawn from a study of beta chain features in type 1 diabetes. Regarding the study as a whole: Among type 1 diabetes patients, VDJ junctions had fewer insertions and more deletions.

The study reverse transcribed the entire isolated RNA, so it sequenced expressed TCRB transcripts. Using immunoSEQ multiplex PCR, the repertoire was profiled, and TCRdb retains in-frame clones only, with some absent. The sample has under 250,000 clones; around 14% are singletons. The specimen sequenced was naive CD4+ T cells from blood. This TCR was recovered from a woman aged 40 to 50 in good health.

The CDR3 reads CASRQGNYGYTF. Here the CDR3 DNA reads TGTGCCAGCAGACAGGGGAACTATGGCTACACCTTC. V gene TRBV6-5 combines with J gene TRBJ1-2, with 7 nucleotides matching TRBD1. The CDR3 extends over 12 amino acids. V was clipped by 6 bases and J by 2 bases; unmatched bases: 0. Per the germline V gene, CDR1 is MNHEY and CDR2 is SVGAGI.